The rows below give T cell receptor beta chains drawn from one sample of a study of blood T cell repertoires in COVID-19. Sequencing was performed with immunoSEQ multiplex PCR; in TCRdb, only in-frame clones are kept and a portion is missing. The repertoire holds 200,000 to 250,000 clones, with 65% to 90% as singletons. The specimen sequenced was peripheral blood. The receptors here all came from a woman aged 80 or older with active or convalescent COVID-19. Each CDR3 is given with its conserved first and last residue. The D gene is left open where the match is weak. Size values are once, few and many counts, or a class for expanded clones, and some rows have none.

d_gene,v_gene,j_gene,abundance,CDR3nt,CDR3aa
-,TRBV6-6,TRBJ1-6,-,TGTGCCAGCAGCTCCGGCGGCAGGGTTGGCAGCCCAACTGGTCAGAGCTCCTATAATTCACCCCTCCACTTT,CASSSGGRVGSPTGQSSYNSPLHF
TRBD1,TRBV6-6,TRBJ1-5,few,TGTGCCAGCTCTCCGGGACAGGGGAATCAGCCCCAGCATTTT,CASSPGQGNQPQHF
-,TRBV30,TRBJ1-2,-,TGTGCCTGGAGTGAGGGAGAAGGGAGTGGCTACACCTTC,CAWSEGEGSGYTF
TRBD1,TRBV7-9,TRBJ1-3,-,TGTGCCAGCAGCTTAGCGCTAACAGGGGGAAGAAACACCATATATTTT,CASSLALTGGRNTIYF
-,TRBV19,TRBJ1-6,-,TGTGCCAGTAGTCCCGGCGGGGGGGATTCACCCCTCCACTTT,CASSPGGGDSPLHF
TRBD2,TRBV19,TRBJ2-1,-,TGTGCCAGTAGGAAGGGGAGGGCTGAGCAGTTCTTC,CASRKGRAEQFF
TRBD1,TRBV2,TRBJ1-3,-,TGTGCCAGCAGCCCGACAGGGGGTGGAAACACCATATATTTT,CASSPTGGGNTIYF
TRBD1,TRBV5-1,TRBJ2-1,-,TGCGCCAGCGGACAGGGGGTACTGTCGAGTGAGCAGTTCTTC,CASGQGVLSSEQFF
-,TRBV6-5,TRBJ1-1,-,TGTGCCAGCCGCGGGGACCGGTGGAACACTGAAGCTTTCTTT,CASRGDRWNTEAFF
-,TRBV19,TRBJ2-7,-,TGTGCCAGTAGTCCAGGGGTTGGCGAGCAGTACTTC,CASSPGVGEQYF
-,TRBV12-3/TRBV12-4,TRBJ1-4,-,TGTGCCAGCAGGGCAGGGAATGAAAAACTGTTTTTT,CASRAGNEKLFF
-,TRBV29-1,TRBJ2-1,-,TGCAGCGGAGCCATGGGCCACAATGAGCAGTTCTTC,CSGAMGHNEQFF
-,TRBV30,TRBJ1-3,once,TGTGCCTGGAGTAGGGGGTTAGCAGGAAACACCATATATTTT,CAWSRGLAGNTIYF
-,TRBV9,TRBJ2-1,-,TGTGCCAGCAGCAAGAGCGGGCAGAGCTCCTACAATGAGCAGTTCTTC,CASSKSGQSSYNEQFF
TRBD1,TRBV28,TRBJ1-5,-,TGTGCCAGCAGGGGACAGGGAGATCAGCCCCAGCATTTT,CASRGQGDQPQHF
TRBD2,TRBV27,TRBJ2-1,once,TGTGCCAGCAGTTGGGGGGGCAATGAGCAGTTCTTC,CASSWGGNEQFF
TRBD1,TRBV19,TRBJ2-3,-,TGTGCCAGTAGTGAAGGACAGGGGGCAGATACGCAGTATTTT,CASSEGQGADTQYF
-,TRBV11-2,TRBJ1-1,-,TGTGCCAGCAGCTTAGCCGTGAGCAGGGTTGGCACTGAAGCTTTCTTT,CASSLAVSRVGTEAFF
TRBD1,TRBV18,TRBJ1-1,once,TGTGCCAGCTCACCATTGTTATTAGCAGGGGACAGCTCAGCTTTCTTT,CASSPLLLAGDSSAFF
TRBD2,TRBV18,TRBJ2-7,-,TGTGCCAGCTCGGGCCAGGGGCGGGAGGTCTACTCCTACGAGCAGTACTTC,CASSGQGREVYSYEQYF
-,TRBV18,TRBJ2-1,-,TGTGCCAGCTCTGCAGGGTTCTACAATGAGCAGTTCTTC,CASSAGFYNEQFF
TRBD1,TRBV28,TRBJ1-5,-,TGTGCCAGCAGTTTATGGTCCCAGGGGGATAGCAATCAGCCCCAGCATTTT,CASSLWSQGDSNQPQHF
-,TRBV5-6,TRBJ2-7,-,TGTGCCAGCAGCGGAACCGGGACACTCCGTACCTACGAGCAGTACTTC,CASSGTGTLRTYEQYF
-,TRBV19,TRBJ1-2,-,TGTGCCAGTAGTCTAACGACAGGCGCCTATGGCTACACCTTC,CASSLTTGAYGYTF
TRBD2,TRBV6-4,TRBJ2-7,-,TGTGCCAGCAGCTCCGGGACTAGCGGGCCCTACGAGCAGTACTTC,CASSSGTSGPYEQYF
TRBD1,TRBV5-1,TRBJ1-2,-,TGCGCCAGCAGCTTGGGACAGGGGCCGAATGGCTACACCTTC,CASSLGQGPNGYTF
TRBD2,TRBV6-5,TRBJ2-1,-,TGTGCCAGCGCTGCTAGCGGAAGGGGTTACAATGAGCAGTTCTTC,CASAASGRGYNEQFF
TRBD1,TRBV6-1,TRBJ2-5,-,TGTGCCAGCAGTGAGTCGGGACAGGGAGAGACCCAGTACTTC,CASSESGQGETQYF
-,TRBV5-1,TRBJ1-1,-,TGCGCCAGCAGCCCACAGGGCTGGAACACTGAAGCTTTCTTT,CASSPQGWNTEAFF
-,TRBV28,TRBJ1-6,few,TGTGCCAGCAGCTACATGAGAGCTAGTTCACCCCTCCACTTT,CASSYMRASSPLHF
-,TRBV10-3,TRBJ1-1,-,TGTGCCATCAGTGGGATCGCGGACACTGAAGCTTTCTTT,CAISGIADTEAFF
TRBD2,TRBV29-1,TRBJ2-7,-,TGCAGCGTCCGAATGAGTTGGGAGGGCCTGAACGAGCAGTACTTC,CSVRMSWEGLNEQYF
-,TRBV10-3,TRBJ2-1,once,TGTGCCATCAGTGACCGTAGCGGAGGCGAGCAGTTCTTC,CAISDRSGGEQFF
-,TRBV5-1,TRBJ2-5,once,TGCGCCAGCAGCACGGGGACAAGACAAGAGACCCAGTACTTC,CASSTGTRQETQYF
-,TRBV9,TRBJ2-1,once,TGTGCCAGCAGCGTACAGTCAGTGAAAAATGAGCAGTTCTTC,CASSVQSVKNEQFF
TRBD1,TRBV4-1,TRBJ2-3,few,TGCGCCAGCAGCCGCCTGGACAGGGGACAGGACTCCACAGATACGCAGTATTTT,CASSRLDRGQDSTDTQYF
TRBD1,TRBV5-1,TRBJ1-6,-,TGCGCCAGCAGCTTGGGGGCAGGGGGCAATTCACCCCTCCACTTT,CASSLGAGGNSPLHF
TRBD1,TRBV11-2,TRBJ1-2,-,TGTGCCAGCAGCTTAGCAGGGGGCGCGTATGGCTACACCTTC,CASSLAGGAYGYTF
TRBD1,TRBV28,TRBJ2-3,-,TGTGCCAGCAGTTTTACAGGGGCAGATACGCAGTATTTT,CASSFTGADTQYF
TRBD2,TRBV11-2,TRBJ2-7,-,TGTGCCAGCACAGCTAGCGGGAGCCCCTACGAGCAGTACTTC,CASTASGSPYEQYF
-,TRBV28,TRBJ1-5,-,TGTGCCAGCAGTTTACCGGCGGCCCATTATAGCAATCAGCCCCAGCATTTT,CASSLPAAHYSNQPQHF
-,TRBV19,TRBJ1-5,-,TGTGCCAGTAAGGAATCGCAGGGCCTACAGCCCCAGCATTTT,CASKESQGLQPQHF
TRBD2,TRBV3-1/TRBV3-2,TRBJ2-3,once,TGTGCCAGCAGCCGAGCGCCGGGACTAGGGAACACAGATACGCAGTATTTT,CASSRAPGLGNTDTQYF
-,TRBV6-5,TRBJ1-1,-,TGTGCCAGCAGCCTTCAGGCCTCGAACACTGAAGCTTTCTTT,CASSLQASNTEAFF
-,TRBV5-1,TRBJ2-7,-,TGCGCCAGCCGAGGGAAGCAGGGACTCTACGAGCAGTACTTC,CASRGKQGLYEQYF
-,TRBV12-2,TRBJ1-6,-,TGTGCAAGTCGCTTATTGGGGAGCTATAATTCACCCCTCCACTTT,CASRLLGSYNSPLHF